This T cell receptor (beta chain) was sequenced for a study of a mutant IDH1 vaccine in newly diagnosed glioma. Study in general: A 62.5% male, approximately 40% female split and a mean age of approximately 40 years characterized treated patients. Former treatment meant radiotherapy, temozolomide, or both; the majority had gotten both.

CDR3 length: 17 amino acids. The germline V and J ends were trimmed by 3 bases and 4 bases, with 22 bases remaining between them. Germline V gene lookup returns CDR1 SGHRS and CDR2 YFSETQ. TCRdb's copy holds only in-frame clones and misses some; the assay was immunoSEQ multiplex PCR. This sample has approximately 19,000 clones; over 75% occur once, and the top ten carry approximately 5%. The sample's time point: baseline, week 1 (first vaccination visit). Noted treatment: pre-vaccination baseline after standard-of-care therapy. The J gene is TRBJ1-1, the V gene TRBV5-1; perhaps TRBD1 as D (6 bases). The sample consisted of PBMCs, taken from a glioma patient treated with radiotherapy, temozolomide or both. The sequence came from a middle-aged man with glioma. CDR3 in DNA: TGCGCCAGCAGCTGGACTTTAATTGGGGGGCAATCCACTGAAGCTTTCTTT. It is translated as CASSWTLIGGQSTEAFF.